This T cell receptor (beta chain) is from a study of T cell clonality in common variable immunodeficiency. Study-level results: CVID patient heterogeneity limited repertoire-clinical complication correlations. CVID subjects shared fewer TCRbeta clones than healthy controls did. CVID subjects showed higher TCRbeta clonality than healthy controls.

In its sample, this clone was seen a few times. Its target is not known. The CDR3 extends 3 residues past the end of the read, so its final part is completed from the germline J gene. Profiled with immunoSEQ multiplex PCR; TCRdb holds only in-frame clones, not every one. This repertoire holds over 40,000 clones, and none appear only once. From germline, CDR1 is SGHAT and CDR2 FQNNGV. Trimming took 1 base from V and 4 from J, leaving 7 bases between them. There are 13 residues in the CDR3. Heparinized whole blood, about 5 to 8.5 ml, came from each donor. This chain links TRBV11-2 with TRBJ2-5; a possible D gene is TRBD2 (6 bases). Sequenced: peripheral blood mononuclear cells. The TCR was taken from a person between 18 and 70 years old in good health. Partial CDR3 DNA: TGTGCCAGCAGCTTAGGGCGGGGAGAGACC. It yields the protein CASSLGRGET. From start to end, the CDR3 is CASSLGRGETQYF.